One sample yielded the 9 T cell receptor beta chains listed below, sequenced in a study of cytomegalovirus exposure and HLA in healthy donors. The assay was immunoSEQ multiplex PCR, and TCRdb's table has in-frame clones only and misses some. Here the sample spans roughly 50,000 clones, 75% to 95% being singletons. Material: PBMCs. These receptors all stem from a man in his late teens or twenties in good health and CMV-seronegative.

This chain uses TRBV5-4 with TRBJ2-2, with D maybe TRBD1 (5 bases). Trimming pared 0 bases from V and 2 bases from J, leaving 14 bases between. Germline V gene sequence: CDR1 SGHNT, CDR2 YYREEE (reference sequence). This CDR3 has 17 amino acids. CDR3 region: CASSLVVRQGNTGELFF. The CDR3 coding sequence is TGTGCCAGCAGCTTGGTAGTACGTCAGGGCAACACCGGGGAGCTGTTTTTT. The full variable domain, in which reference TRBV5-4 and TRBJ2-2 provide the parts outside the CDR3, is ETGVTQSPTHLIKTRGQQVTLRCSSQSGHNTVSWYQQALGQGPQFIFQYYREEENGRGNFPPRFSGLQFPNYSSELNVNALELDDSALYLCASSLVVRQGNTGELFFGEGSRLTVL.

The chain joins TRBV7-9 to TRBJ2-3; the match to TRBD2 covers 13 bases. V dropped 5 bases and J dropped 4; count of bases not matched to a gene: 3. Germline V gives CDR1 SEHNR, CDR2 FQNEAQ (reference sequence). The CDR3 has 15 residues. The CDR3 DNA follows: TGTGCCAGCAGCCCAGGGACTAGCGGGGCAGATACGCAGTATTTT. Translation gives CASSPGTSGADTQYF.

This sequence joins TRBV5-4 and TRBJ1-1; D call uncertain. CDR1 is SGHNT and CDR2 is YYREEE in the germline V gene (reference sequence). V was trimmed by 0 bases and J by 4 bases, leaving 10 bases between them. The CDR3 has 14 residues. This CDR3 reads CASSLGGSGTEAFF. The CDR3 nucleotides read TGTGCCAGCAGCTTGGGCGGGTCGGGCACTGAAGCTTTCTTT.

This clone was observed once. The chain joins TRBV5-8 to TRBJ1-5, with D possibly being TRBD1 (5 bases). V was shortened by 3 bases and J by 5 bases, with 12 bases between the two germline ends. CDR1 and CDR2 from the germline V gene are SGHTS and YDEGEE. The CDR3 is 14 amino acids. The CDR3 reads CASSWAGGDQPQHF. The CDR3 DNA follows: TGTGCCAGCAGCTGGGCCGGGGGGGATCAGCCCCAGCATTTT.

This chain uses TRBV18 with TRBJ1-3; a weak D match, TRBD1 (5 bases). The CDR3 consists of 16 residues. Germline-derived CDR1 and CDR2 are KGHSH and LQKENI. The V and J ends lost 4 bases and 4 bases respectively, with 17 bases between them. The CDR3: CASSHGTSAGGNTIYF. The CDR3 DNA is TGTGCCAGCTCACACGGGACCTCCGCGGGGGGAAACACCATATATTTT.

The V gene is TRBV18, the J gene TRBJ2-7; the D is unclear. Germline V gives CDR1 KGHSH, CDR2 LQKENI. The V end lost 3 bases, the J end lost 2 bases, and 17 bases lay between the germline ends. This CDR3 is 16 amino acids long. In nucleotides, the CDR3 is TGTGCCAGCTCACCTCCCCCCCGAGCCACCCCCTACGAGCAGTACTTC. Protein: CASSPPPRATPYEQYF. The variable domain in full, with the rest retrieved from reference TRBV18 and TRBJ2-7, is NAGVMQNPRHLVRRRGQEARLRCSPMKGHSHVYWYRQLPEEGLKFMVYLQKENIIDESGMPKERFSAEFPKEGPSILRIQQVVRGDSAAYFCASSPPPRATPYEQYFGPGTRLTVT.

V and J are TRBV6-4 and TRBJ1-5, with D tentatively TRBD1 (5 bases). Per the germline V gene, CDR1 is MRHNA and CDR2 is SNTAGT. The CDR3 contains 14 residues. Trimming removed 6 bases from V and 0 bases from J, with 9 bases in between. CDR3 sequence reads: CASSETDSNQPQHF. The CDR3 region has the DNA TGTGCCAGCAGCGAGACAGATAGCAATCAGCCCCAGCATTTT.

The chain has TRBV28 and TRBJ1-4; no clear D gene. CDR3 size: 16 residues. Germline V gene sequence: CDR1 MDHEN, CDR2 SYDVKM. Trimming pared 2 bases from V and 0 bases from J, leaving 10 bases between. The CDR3 nucleotides read TGTGCCAGCAGTTTAAGGCGCGGGGCAACTAATGAAAAACTGTTTTTT. Protein product: CASSLRRGATNEKLFF.

The count of this clone is one. The chain combines TRBV2 with TRBJ1-5; 10 nucleotides match TRBD1. The CDR3 covers 16 residues. With V trimmed by 7 bases and J by 1 base, 7 bases remained unmatched. Germline assignment: CDR1 SNHLY and CDR2 FYNNEI. In DNA, the CDR3 is TGTGCCAGCATGAGGGACAGGGGTGCGAGCAATCAGCCCCAGCATTTT. Protein sequence: CASMRDRGASNQPQHF.